The rows below give T cell receptor beta chains drawn from one sample of a study of shared clonotypes between healthy human individuals. The repertoire was sequenced with immunoSEQ multiplex PCR; TCRdb's copy has only in-frame clones and lacks some. The top ten hold around 0.14% of the sample, which has approximately 2.5 million clones, about 92% seen once. Sequenced: naive CD4+ T cells sorted from blood. These receptor sequences come from a man younger than 35 in good health. Both conserved end residues are part of each CDR3. The D gene is left open where the match is weak.

TRBV18	-	TRBJ1-4	CASSPPEAGGGEKLFF	TGTGCCAGCTCACCACCGGAGGCAGGAGGCGGTGAAAAACTGTTTTTT
TRBV5-4	TRBD1	TRBJ2-3	CASNLAGQGGADTQYF	TGTGCCAGCAACCTGGCGGGACAGGGAGGAGCAGATACGCAGTATTTT
TRBV7-6	-	TRBJ2-1	CASSLASGPYNEQFF	TGTGCCAGCAGCTTAGCTAGCGGACCCTACAATGAGCAGTTCTTC
TRBV5-1	TRBD2	TRBJ2-1	CASSLDGASGNNEQFF	TGCGCCAGCAGCTTGGACGGGGCTAGCGGAAACAATGAGCAGTTCTTC
TRBV5-1	-	TRBJ2-5	CASSSSLSGETQYF	TGCGCCAGCAGCTCGAGTCTCTCTGGGGAGACCCAGTACTTC
TRBV7-2	TRBD1	TRBJ1-1	CASSLLPTGEEAFF	TGTGCCAGCAGCTTACTCCCGACAGGGGAGGAAGCTTTCTTT
TRBV7-2	-	TRBJ1-1	CASSLGSNTEAFF	TGTGCCAGCAGTCTCGGATCGAACACTGAAGCTTTCTTT
TRBV28	TRBD1	TRBJ1-1	CASSISNRGNTEAFF	TGTGCCAGCAGCATTAGTAACAGGGGGAACACTGAAGCTTTCTTT
TRBV9	TRBD1	TRBJ2-1	CASSVGAGGAYNEQFF	TGTGCCAGCAGCGTAGGGGCAGGGGGCGCCTACAATGAGCAGTTCTTC
TRBV15	-	TRBJ2-6	CATTQGEWRAGANVLTF	TGTGCCACCACGCAAGGGGAGTGGAGGGCTGGGGCCAACGTCCTGACTTTC
TRBV10-2	-	TRBJ2-3	CASSGGVTDTQYF	TGCGCCAGCAGTGGAGGGGTGACAGATACGCAGTATTTT
TRBV2	TRBD1	TRBJ2-7	CASRGQGTREQYF	TGTGCCAGCAGGGGACAGGGTACTCGCGAGCAGTACTTC